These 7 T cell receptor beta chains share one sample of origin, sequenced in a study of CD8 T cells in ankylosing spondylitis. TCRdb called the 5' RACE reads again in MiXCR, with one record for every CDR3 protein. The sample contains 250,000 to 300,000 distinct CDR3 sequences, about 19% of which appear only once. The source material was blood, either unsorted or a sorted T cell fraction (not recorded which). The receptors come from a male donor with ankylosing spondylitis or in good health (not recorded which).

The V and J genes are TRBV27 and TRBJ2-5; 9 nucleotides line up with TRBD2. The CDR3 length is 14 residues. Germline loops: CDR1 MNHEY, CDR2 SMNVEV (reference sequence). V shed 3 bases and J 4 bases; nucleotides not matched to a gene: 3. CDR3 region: CASSFVAGVETQYF. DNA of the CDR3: TGTGCCAGCAGTTTCGTAGCGGGAGTAGAGACCCAGTACTTC.

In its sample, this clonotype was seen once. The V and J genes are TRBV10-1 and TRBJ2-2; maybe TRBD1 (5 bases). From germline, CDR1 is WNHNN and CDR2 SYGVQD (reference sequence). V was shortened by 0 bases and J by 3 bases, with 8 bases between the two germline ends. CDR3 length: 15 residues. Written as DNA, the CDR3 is TGCGCCAGCAGTGAGTCCAGGGCGGACACCGGGGAGCTGTTTTTT. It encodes CASSESRADTGELFF.

CDR3 amino acids: CSAREGTGTEKLFF. CDR3 DNA sequence: TGCAGTGCTAGAGAAGGGACAGGAACCGAAAAACTGTTTTTT. The chain couples TRBV20-1 to TRBJ1-4; 8 bases are a match to TRBD1. The ends lost 0 bases at V and 8 bases at J; junction bases unmatched: 5. The V gene's germline CDR1 is DFQATT and CDR2 SNEGSKA (reference sequence). The CDR3 extends over 14 amino acids.

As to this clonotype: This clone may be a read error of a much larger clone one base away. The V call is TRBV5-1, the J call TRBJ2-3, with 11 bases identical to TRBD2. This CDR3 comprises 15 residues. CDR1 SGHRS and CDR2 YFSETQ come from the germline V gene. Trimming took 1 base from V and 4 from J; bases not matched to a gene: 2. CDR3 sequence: CASSLTSGSPDTQYF. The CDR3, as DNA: TGCGCCAGCAGCTTGACTAGCGGGAGCCCAGATACGCAGTATTTT.

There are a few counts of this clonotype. The CDR3 bases are TGCAGTGCTAGTGACAGGACTCAGCCCCAGCATTTT. Translated, it gives CSASDRTQPQHF. The chain joins TRBV20-1 to TRBJ1-5, with D possibly TRBD1 on 6 matching bases. Per the germline V gene, CDR1 is DFQATT and CDR2 is SNEGSKA (reference sequence). The CDR3 has 12 residues. Trimming shortened V by 3 bases and J by 6 bases, and 9 bases separated the two germline ends.

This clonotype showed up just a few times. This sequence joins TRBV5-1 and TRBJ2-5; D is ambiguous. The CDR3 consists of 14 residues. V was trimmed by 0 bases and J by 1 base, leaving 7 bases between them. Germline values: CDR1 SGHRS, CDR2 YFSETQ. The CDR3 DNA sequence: TGCGCCAGCAGCTTGGACATATTCCAAGAGACCCAGTACTTC. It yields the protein CASSLDIFQETQYF.

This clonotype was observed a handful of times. For the CDR3, the DNA is TGTGCCACCAGTGACGAAGGGGCAGGGGATACGCAGTATTTT. Its protein is CATSDEGAGDTQYF. V usage is TRBV24-1 and J usage is TRBJ2-3; possibly TRBD1 for D (5 bases). The CDR3 runs to 14 residues. In germline, CDR1 is KGHDR, CDR2 SFDVKD. Trimming took 4 bases from V and 6 from J, leaving 13 bases between them.